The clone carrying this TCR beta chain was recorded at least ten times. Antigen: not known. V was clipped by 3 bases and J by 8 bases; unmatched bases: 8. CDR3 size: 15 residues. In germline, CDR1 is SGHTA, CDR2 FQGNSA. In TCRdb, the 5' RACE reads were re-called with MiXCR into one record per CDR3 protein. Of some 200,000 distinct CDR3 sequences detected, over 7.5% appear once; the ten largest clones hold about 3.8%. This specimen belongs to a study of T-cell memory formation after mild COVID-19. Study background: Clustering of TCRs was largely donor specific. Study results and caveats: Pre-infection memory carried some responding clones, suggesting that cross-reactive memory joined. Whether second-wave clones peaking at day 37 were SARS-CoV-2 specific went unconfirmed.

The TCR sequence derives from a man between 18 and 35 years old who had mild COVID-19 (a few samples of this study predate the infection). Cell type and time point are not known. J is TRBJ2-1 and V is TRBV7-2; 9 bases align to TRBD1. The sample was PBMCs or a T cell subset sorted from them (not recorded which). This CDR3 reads CASSLGDRDFDEQFF. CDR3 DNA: TGTGCCAGCAGCTTGGGGGACAGGGATTTCGATGAGCAGTTCTTC.